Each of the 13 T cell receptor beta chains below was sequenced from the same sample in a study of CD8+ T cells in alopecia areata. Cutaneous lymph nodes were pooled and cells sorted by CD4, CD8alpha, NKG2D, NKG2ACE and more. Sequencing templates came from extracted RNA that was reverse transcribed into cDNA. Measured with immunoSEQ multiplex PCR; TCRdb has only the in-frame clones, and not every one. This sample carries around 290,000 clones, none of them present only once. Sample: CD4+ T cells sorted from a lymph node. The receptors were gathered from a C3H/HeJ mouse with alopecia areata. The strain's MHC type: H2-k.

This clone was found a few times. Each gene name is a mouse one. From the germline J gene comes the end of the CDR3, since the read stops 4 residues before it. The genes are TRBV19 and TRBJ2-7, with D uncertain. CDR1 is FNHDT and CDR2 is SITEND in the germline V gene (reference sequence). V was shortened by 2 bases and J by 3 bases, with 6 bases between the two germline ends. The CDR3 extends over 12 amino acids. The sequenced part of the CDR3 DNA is TGTGCCAGCAGTATCCACAGCTAT. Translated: CASSIHSY. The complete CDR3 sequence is CASSIHSYEQYF.

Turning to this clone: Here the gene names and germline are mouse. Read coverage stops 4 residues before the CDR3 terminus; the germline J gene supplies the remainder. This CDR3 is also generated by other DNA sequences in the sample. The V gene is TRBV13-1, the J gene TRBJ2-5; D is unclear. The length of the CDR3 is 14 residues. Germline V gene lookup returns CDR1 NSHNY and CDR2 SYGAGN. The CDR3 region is CASSDAGTEDTQYF. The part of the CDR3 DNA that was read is TGTGCCAGCAGTGATGCCGGTACAGAAGAC.

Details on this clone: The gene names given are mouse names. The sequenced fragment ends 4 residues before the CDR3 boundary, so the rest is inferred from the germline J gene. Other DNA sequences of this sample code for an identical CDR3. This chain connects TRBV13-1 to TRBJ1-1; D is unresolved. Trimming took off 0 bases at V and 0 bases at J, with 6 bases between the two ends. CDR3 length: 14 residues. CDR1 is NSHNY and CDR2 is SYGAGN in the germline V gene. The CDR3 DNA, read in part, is TGTGCCAGCAGTGATGCGTCAGAGAACACA. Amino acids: CASSDASENT. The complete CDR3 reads CASSDASENTEVFF.

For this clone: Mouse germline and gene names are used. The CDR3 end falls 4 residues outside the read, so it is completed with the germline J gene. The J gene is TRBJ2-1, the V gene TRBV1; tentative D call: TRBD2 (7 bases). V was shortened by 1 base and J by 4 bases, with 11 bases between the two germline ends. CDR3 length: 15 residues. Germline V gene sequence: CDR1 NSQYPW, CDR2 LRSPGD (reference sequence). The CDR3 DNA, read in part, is TGCACCTGCAGTGCAGTAGGGGGGCTATATGCT. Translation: CTCSAVGGLYA. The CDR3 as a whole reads CTCSAVGGLYAEQFF.

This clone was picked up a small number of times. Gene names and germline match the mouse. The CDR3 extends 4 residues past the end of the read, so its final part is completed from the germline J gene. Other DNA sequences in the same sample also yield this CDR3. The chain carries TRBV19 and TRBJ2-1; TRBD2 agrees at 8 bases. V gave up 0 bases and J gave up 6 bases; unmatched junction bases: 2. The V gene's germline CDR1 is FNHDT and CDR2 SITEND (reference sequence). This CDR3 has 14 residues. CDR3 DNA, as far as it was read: TGTGCCAGCAGTATAGGCTGGGGGGTTGCT. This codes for CASSIGWGVA. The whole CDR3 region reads CASSIGWGVAEQFF.

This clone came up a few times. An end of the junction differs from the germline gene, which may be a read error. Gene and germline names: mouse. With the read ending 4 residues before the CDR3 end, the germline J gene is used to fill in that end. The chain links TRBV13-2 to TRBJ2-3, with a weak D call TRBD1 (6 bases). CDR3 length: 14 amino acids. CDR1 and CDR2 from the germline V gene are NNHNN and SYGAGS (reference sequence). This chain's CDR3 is CASGDADRAETLYF. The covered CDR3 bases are TGTGCCAGCGGCGATGCCGACAGGGCAGAA.

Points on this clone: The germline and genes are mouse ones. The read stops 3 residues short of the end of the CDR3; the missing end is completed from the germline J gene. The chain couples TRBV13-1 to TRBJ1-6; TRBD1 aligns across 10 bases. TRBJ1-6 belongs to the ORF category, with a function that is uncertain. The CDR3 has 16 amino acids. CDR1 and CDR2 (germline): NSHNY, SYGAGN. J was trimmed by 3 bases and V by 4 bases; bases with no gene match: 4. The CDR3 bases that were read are TGTGCCAGCAGTACCGGGACAGGGGTCTATAATTCGCCC. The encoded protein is CASSTGTGVYNSP. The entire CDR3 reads CASSTGTGVYNSPLYF.

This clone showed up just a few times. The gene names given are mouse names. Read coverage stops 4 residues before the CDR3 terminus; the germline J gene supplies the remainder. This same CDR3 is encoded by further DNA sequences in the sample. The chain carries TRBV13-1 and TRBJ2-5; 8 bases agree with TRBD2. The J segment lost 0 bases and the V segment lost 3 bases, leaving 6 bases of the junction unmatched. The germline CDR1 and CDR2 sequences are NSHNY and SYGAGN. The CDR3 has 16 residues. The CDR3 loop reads CASSGGLGLNQDTQYF. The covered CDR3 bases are TGTGCCAGCAGTGGCGGACTGGGCCTTAACCAAGAC.

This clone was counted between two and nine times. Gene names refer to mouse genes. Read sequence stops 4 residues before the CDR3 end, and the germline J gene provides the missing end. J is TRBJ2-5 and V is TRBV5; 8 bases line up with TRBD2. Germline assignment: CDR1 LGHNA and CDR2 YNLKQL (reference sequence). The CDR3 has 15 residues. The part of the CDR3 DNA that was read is TGTGCCAGCAGCCAAGATCCTGGGGGGAAAGAC. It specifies CASSQDPGGKD. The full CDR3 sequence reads CASSQDPGGKDTQYF.

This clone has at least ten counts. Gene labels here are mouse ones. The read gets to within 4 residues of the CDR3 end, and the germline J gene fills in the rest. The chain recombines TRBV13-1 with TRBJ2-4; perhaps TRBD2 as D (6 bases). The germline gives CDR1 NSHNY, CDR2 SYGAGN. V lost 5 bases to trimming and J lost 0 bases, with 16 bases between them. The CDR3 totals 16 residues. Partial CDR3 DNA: TGTGCCAGCAGATCGACAGTTCTGGGGAGTCAAAAC. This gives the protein CASRSTVLGSQN. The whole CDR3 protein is CASRSTVLGSQNTLYF.

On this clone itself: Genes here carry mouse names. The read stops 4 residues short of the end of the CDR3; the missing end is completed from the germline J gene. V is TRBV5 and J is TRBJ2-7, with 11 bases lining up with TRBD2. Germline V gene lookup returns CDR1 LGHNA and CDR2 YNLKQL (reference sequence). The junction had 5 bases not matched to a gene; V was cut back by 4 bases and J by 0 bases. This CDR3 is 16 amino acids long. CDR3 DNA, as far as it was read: TGTGCCAGCAGCCCCCGGACTGGGGGGCTCTCCTAT. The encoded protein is CASSPRTGGLSY. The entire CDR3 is CASSPRTGGLSYEQYF.

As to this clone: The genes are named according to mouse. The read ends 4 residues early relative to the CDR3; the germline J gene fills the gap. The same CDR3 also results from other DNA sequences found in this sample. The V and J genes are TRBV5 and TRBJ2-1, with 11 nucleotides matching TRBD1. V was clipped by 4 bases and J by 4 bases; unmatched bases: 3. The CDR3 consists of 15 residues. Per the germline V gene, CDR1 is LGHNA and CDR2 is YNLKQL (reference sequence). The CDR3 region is CASSPGTGGYAEQFF. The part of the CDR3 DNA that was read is TGTGCCAGCAGCCCCGGGACAGGGGGTTATGCT.

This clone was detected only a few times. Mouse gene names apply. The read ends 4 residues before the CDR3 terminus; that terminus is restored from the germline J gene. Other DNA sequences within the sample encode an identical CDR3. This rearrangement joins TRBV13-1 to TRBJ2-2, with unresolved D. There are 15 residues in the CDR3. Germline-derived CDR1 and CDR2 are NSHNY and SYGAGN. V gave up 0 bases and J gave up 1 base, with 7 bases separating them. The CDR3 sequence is CASSDAQLNTGQLYF. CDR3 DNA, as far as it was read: TGTGCCAGCAGTGATGCCCAGCTAAACACCGGG.